Described below is a single TCR beta chain sequence and its context. This sample is part of a study of technical replicates of blood from a few donors. Per the germline V gene, CDR1 is MNHNS and CDR2 is SASEGT. This CDR3 is built from 13 residues. Trimming cost V 6 bases and J 2 bases, with 11 bases left between them. Produced via immunoSEQ multiplex PCR; TCRdb's table is partial and in-frame only. The table includes some 71,000 clones, approximately 96% detected once. The sequenced sample was T cells isolated from PBMCs. The source is a human donor in good health. The gene calls are TRBV6-1 and TRBJ2-7, with a tentative D call TRBD2 (6 bases). The CDR3 DNA sequence: TGTGCCAGCAGGTCGGGAGACGCCTACGAGCAGTACTTC. Translated, it gives CASRSGDAYEQYF.